Each of the 27 T cell receptor beta chains below was sequenced from the same sample in a study of cytomegalovirus exposure and HLA in healthy donors. The PCR employed 60 Vbeta primers together with 13 Jbeta primers. The table came from immunoSEQ multiplex PCR; TCRdb's copy has only in-frame clones and leaves some out. This sample has 200,000 to 250,000 clones, with about 75% found just once. What was sequenced was PBMCs. Source of these receptors: a man aged 18 to 29 in good health and CMV-seronegative.

The J gene is TRBJ2-7, the V gene TRBV6-5, with D tentatively TRBD1 (6 bases). The germline gives CDR1 MNHEY, CDR2 SVGAGI. Trimming left V 5 bases short and J 7 bases short, with 18 bases between. The CDR3 sequence is 14 residues long. The CDR3 DNA is TGTGCCAGCAGTCGACAGGCGTACGCCCTTGAGCAGTACTTC. Protein: CASSRQAYALEQYF.

The chain couples TRBV6-1 to TRBJ2-5; 10 nucleotides match TRBD2. Germline CDR1 MNHNS, CDR2 SASEGT. With 2 bases clipped from V and 1 base from J, the junction kept 1 base outside the gene matches. The CDR3 contains 15 residues. The CDR3 DNA is TGTGCCAGCAGTGAACTAGCGGGGGTCCAAGAGACCCAGTACTTC. It yields the protein CASSELAGVQETQYF.

About this clone: One end of the junction is discordant with germline, which a read error may explain. The chain uses TRBV7-9 and TRBJ1-5; weak D call: TRBD1 (6 bases). CDR1 and CDR2 (germline): SEHNR, FQNEAQ (reference sequence). This CDR3 comprises 15 residues. In DNA, the CDR3 is TGTTCCAGCAGCCCCGGGGGGGGGCAAAATCAGCCCCAGCATTTT. Residues: CSSSPGGGQNQPQHF.

The chain carries TRBV10-3 and TRBJ1-2, with D unclear. Germline CDR1 is ENHRY and CDR2 is SYGVKD. V lost 2 bases and J lost 3, with 7 bases in between. The CDR3 has 13 amino acids. The CDR3 sequence is CAISEPGYYGYTF. CDR3 bases: TGTGCCATCAGTGAGCCGGGATACTATGGCTACACCTTC.

This clone was seen more than once but under ten times. The chain employs TRBV27 and TRBJ2-1; 9 nucleotides agree with TRBD1. The CDR3 sequence is 16 residues long. V gave up 3 bases and J gave up 0 bases; unmatched junction bases: 3. Germline values: CDR1 MNHEY, CDR2 SMNVEV (reference sequence). The DNA for the CDR3 is TGTGCCAGCAGTTTTGGACAGGGGCTCTCCTACAATGAGCAGTTCTTC. Amino acid sequence: CASSFGQGLSYNEQFF.

On this clone itself: Sequence at one end of the junction differs from germline and may be a read error. The genes are TRBV5-4 and TRBJ1-2, with 7 bases lining up with TRBD1. The CDR3 extends over 13 amino acids. CDR1 SGHNT and CDR2 YYREEE come from the germline V gene (reference sequence). CDR3 residues: CASRLGQNYGYTF. The CDR3 region has the DNA TGTGCCAGCAGGTTGGGACAGAACTATGGCTACACCTTC.

This clone occurred a few times. The V and J genes are TRBV28 and TRBJ2-2; possible D gene TRBD2, 7 bases. V was shortened by 7 bases and J by 2 bases, with 17 bases between the two germline ends. Per the germline V gene, CDR1 is MDHEN and CDR2 is SYDVKM. The CDR3 extends over 16 amino acids. CDR3 residues: CASTSGGASNTGELFF. CDR3 nucleotides: TGTGCCAGCACCTCGGGGGGCGCATCTAACACCGGGGAGCTGTTTTTT.

The chain recombines TRBV30 with TRBJ1-1, with D unresolved. The CDR3 loop spans 13 amino acids. Deletions cut 4 bases from V and 0 bases from J, with 9 bases between. Germline CDR1 GTSNPN, CDR2 SVGIG (reference sequence). Here the CDR3 DNA reads TGTGCCTGGAACACACAGATGAACACTGAAGCTTTCTTT. Translated, it gives CAWNTQMNTEAFF.

The rearrangement uses TRBV4-3 and TRBJ1-2; TRBD1 might be the D (5 bases). The germline V gene has CDR1 LGHNA and CDR2 YSLEER. V was cut by 0 bases and J by 5 bases, with 10 bases left in between. The CDR3 runs to 14 residues. The CDR3 DNA reads as TGCGCCAGCAGCCAAGATGTGACAGAGTATGGCTACACCTTC. Amino acids: CASSQDVTEYGYTF.

This rearrangement joins TRBV19 to TRBJ1-1; D gene ambiguous. Germline CDR1 is LNHDA and CDR2 is SQIVND (reference sequence). This CDR3 region has 14 residues. V was shortened by 7 bases and J by 2 bases, with 14 bases between the two germline ends. CDR3 in amino acids: CASNVVNYNTEAFF. The CDR3 DNA sequence: TGTGCCAGTAATGTTGTTAATTATAACACTGAAGCTTTCTTT.

The chain uses TRBV9 and TRBJ2-1, with D hard to call. Germline V gene sequence: CDR1 SGDLS, CDR2 YYNGEE. CDR3 size: 15 residues. The V end was cut by 0 bases, the J end by 2 bases, with 9 bases between. The CDR3 DNA follows: TGTGCCAGCAGCGTAGAAAGCAACCCCTACAATGAGCAGTTCTTC. Protein product: CASSVESNPYNEQFF.

This chain connects TRBV19 to TRBJ1-2, with TRBD1 identical over 8 bases. With V trimmed by 2 bases and J by 3 bases, 11 bases remained unmatched. The CDR3 has 17 amino acids. Germline V gene sequence: CDR1 LNHDA, CDR2 SQIVND (reference sequence). The CDR3 region has the DNA TGTGCCAGTAGTATAACCCCGGACAGGGAAGGCGACTATGGCTACACCTTC. This encodes CASSITPDREGDYGYTF.

The V gene is TRBV27, the J gene TRBJ1-6; D remains ambiguous. Trimming cost V 7 bases and J 13 bases, with 20 bases left between them. The CDR3 covers 14 residues. Germline values: CDR1 MNHEY, CDR2 SMNVEV (reference sequence). The CDR3 DNA reads TGTGCCAGCACACAAGGAGGGCATGAGAGTCCCCTCCACTTT. Translation gives CASTQGGHESPLHF.

The chain links TRBV11-3 to TRBJ2-5, with TRBD1 matching over 7 bases. Germline trimming cut 5 bases from V and 5 bases from J; bases unmatched to any gene: 8. This CDR3 is 14 amino acids long. CDR1 SGHNT and CDR2 YENEEA come from the germline V gene. The CDR3, as DNA: TGTGCCAGCAGCCCCAGGACAGGCGGCGAGACCCAGTACTTC. This codes for CASSPRTGGETQYF.

The CDR3 DNA follows: TGTGCCAGCAGCTCCGTCCGGGGGGCCCCTCAATCTCGCACCGGGGAGCTGTTTTTT. Protein sequence: CASSSVRGAPQSRTGELFF. This chain joins TRBV11-2 and TRBJ2-2, with D possibly being TRBD2 (7 bases). The CDR3 consists of 19 residues. Per the germline V gene, CDR1 is SGHAT and CDR2 is FQNNGV. V was clipped by 4 bases and J by 4 bases, with 25 bases between them.

This clone was picked up a small number of times. The chain is built from TRBV4-1 and TRBJ2-2; 10 nucleotides match TRBD2. This CDR3 comprises 18 residues. J lost 5 bases, V lost 0 bases, and 9 bases had no gene match. Germline V gene sequence: CDR1 MGHRA, CDR2 YSYEKL. The CDR3 reads CASSQEGPLAGDTGELFF. The CDR3 DNA is TGCGCCAGCAGCCAAGAAGGTCCCCTAGCGGGAGATACCGGGGAGCTGTTTTTT.

The sample holds one count of this clone. The rearrangement uses TRBV5-4 and TRBJ2-1, with TRBD1 matching 8 bases. The junction had 4 bases not matched to a gene; V was cut back by 5 bases and J by 0 bases. The CDR3 is 15 amino acids. CDR1 is SGHNT and CDR2 is YYREEE in the germline V gene (reference sequence). The CDR3 is CASSHTGGSYNEQFF. The CDR3 coding sequence is TGTGCCAGCAGTCATACAGGGGGCTCCTACAATGAGCAGTTCTTC.

This clone was observed a single time. The chain joins TRBV5-1 to TRBJ2-5; 8 bases align to TRBD2. CDR3 length equals 14 residues. Germline V gives CDR1 SGHRS, CDR2 YFSETQ. The ends lost 6 bases at V and 3 bases at J; junction bases unmatched: 7. This chain's CDR3 is CASTFRGGEETQYF. CDR3 in DNA: TGCGCCAGCACCTTTCGGGGGGGTGAAGAGACCCAGTACTTC.

The chain has TRBV5-1 and TRBJ2-3; D call uncertain. Germline CDR1 SGHRS, CDR2 YFSETQ. The CDR3 is made up of 15 amino acids. V shed 0 bases and J shed 1 base, with 9 bases lying between them. Here the CDR3 reads CASSLDQRGTDTQYF. The CDR3 DNA is TGCGCCAGCAGCTTGGATCAACGGGGCACAGATACGCAGTATTTT.

V usage is TRBV29-1 and J usage is TRBJ1-2; 10 nucleotides line up with TRBD1. The CDR3 consists of 12 residues. Germline V gene sequence: CDR1 SQVTM, CDR2 ANQGSEA. Trimming cost V 8 bases and J 8 bases; bases outside gene matches: 8. CDR3 sequence reads: CSYDRGLQGYTF. The DNA of the CDR3 is TGCAGCTACGACAGGGGGCTGCAGGGCTACACCTTC.

This chain uses TRBV6-1 with TRBJ2-7, with a tentative D call TRBD2 (7 bases). In germline, CDR1 is MNHNS, CDR2 SASEGT. Trimming stripped 4 bases from V and 1 base from J, with 14 bases between. The CDR3 is 15 amino acids. The CDR3 coding sequence is TGTGCCAGCAGTGTCGAACAGGGAGGGTCCTACGAGCAGTACTTC. This translates into CASSVEQGGSYEQYF.

This sequence joins TRBV6-1 and TRBJ2-3; 10 bases are shared with TRBD1. Germline values: CDR1 MNHNS, CDR2 SASEGT. The CDR3 length is 15 residues. V gave up 3 bases and J gave up 2 bases; unmatched junction bases: 2. The CDR3 DNA follows: TGTGCCAGCAGTGACGGGACAGGGGCCACAGATACGCAGTATTTT. Protein: CASSDGTGATDTQYF.

This clone was counted between two and nine times. The chain recombines TRBV5-1 with TRBJ2-3; D call uncertain. Trimming took 6 bases from V and 0 from J, leaving 20 bases between them. This CDR3 has 17 amino acids. From germline, CDR1 is SGHRS and CDR2 YFSETQ. CDR3 amino acids: CASTFIGVGDSTDTQYF. For the CDR3, the DNA is TGCGCCAGCACCTTCATCGGTGTGGGCGATAGCACAGATACGCAGTATTTT.

V and J are TRBV30 and TRBJ1-1; the match to TRBD1 covers 7 bases. J lost 6 bases, V lost 2 bases, and 6 bases had no gene match. Per the germline V gene, CDR1 is GTSNPN and CDR2 is SVGIG (reference sequence). This CDR3 has 13 residues. The chain's CDR3 is CAWSRTGVSEAFF. In nucleotides, the CDR3 is TGTGCCTGGAGTCGAACAGGGGTATCTGAAGCTTTCTTT.

This chain links TRBV28 with TRBJ1-2, with no clear D. CDR1 is MDHEN and CDR2 is SYDVKM in the germline V gene. The V end was cut by 5 bases, the J end by 2 bases, with 3 bases between. This CDR3 has 11 residues. Here the CDR3 DNA reads TGTGCCAGCAGTCTGAACTATGGCTACACCTTC. Protein: CASSLNYGYTF.

The chain joins TRBV7-9 to TRBJ1-2, with a possible D match to TRBD1 (5 bases). V was cut by 3 bases and J by 6 bases, with 8 bases left in between. This CDR3 spans 12 amino acids. Germline CDR1 and CDR2: SEHNR and FQNEAQ (reference sequence). CDR3: CASSFVQDGYTF. The CDR3 bases are TGTGCCAGCAGCTTCGTACAGGATGGCTACACCTTC.

In nucleotides, the CDR3 is TGTGCCACCTCCCCCGGAGGGGCTGATAATGAAAAACTGTTTTTT. This encodes CATSPGGADNEKLFF. V and J are TRBV15 and TRBJ1-4; possible D gene TRBD1, 5 bases. This CDR3 spans 15 amino acids. Germline loops: CDR1 LNHNV, CDR2 YYDKDF (reference sequence). Trimming removed 8 bases from V and 4 bases from J, with 17 bases in between.